This T cell receptor (beta chain) comes out of a study of cytomegalovirus exposure and HLA in healthy donors. Overall study context: A subsequent analysis reported that the 120 or so validation repertoires were produced on the same platform that had also been used for the 666 first-cohort repertoires. Study observations and caveats: Testing in vitro showed a few CMV-associated chains specific for CMV antigens.

Assay: immunoSEQ multiplex PCR; the TCRdb copy retains only in-frame clones and omits some. The table lists some 140,000 clones, approximately 84% of them singletons. The CDR3 totals 15 residues. With regard to this clone: The antigen is unknown.

This chain uses TRBV1 with TRBJ1-2; TRBD1 is the table's D call, not checked against the DNA. TRBV1 is a listed pseudogene. What was sequenced was PBMCs. The receptor comes from a young man in good health and CMV-seropositive. CDR3 protein: CTSSQDPAGTRGYTF. The CDR3 coding sequence is TGCACCAGCAGCCAAGATCCGGCAGGGACACGCGGCTACACCTTC.